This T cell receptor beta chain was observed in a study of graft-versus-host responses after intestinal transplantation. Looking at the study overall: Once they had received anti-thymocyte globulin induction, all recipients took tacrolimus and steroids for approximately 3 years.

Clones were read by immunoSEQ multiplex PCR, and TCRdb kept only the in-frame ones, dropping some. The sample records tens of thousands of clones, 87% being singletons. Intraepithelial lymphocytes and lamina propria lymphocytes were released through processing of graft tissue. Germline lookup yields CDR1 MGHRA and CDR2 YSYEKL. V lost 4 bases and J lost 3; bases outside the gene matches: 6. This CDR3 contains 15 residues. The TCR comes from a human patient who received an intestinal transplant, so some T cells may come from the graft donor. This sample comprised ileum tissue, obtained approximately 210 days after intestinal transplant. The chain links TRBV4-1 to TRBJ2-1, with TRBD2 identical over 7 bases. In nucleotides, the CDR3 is TGCGCCAGCAGCCCGGGACTAACGGTCTACAATGAGCAGTTCTTC. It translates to CASSPGLTVYNEQFF.